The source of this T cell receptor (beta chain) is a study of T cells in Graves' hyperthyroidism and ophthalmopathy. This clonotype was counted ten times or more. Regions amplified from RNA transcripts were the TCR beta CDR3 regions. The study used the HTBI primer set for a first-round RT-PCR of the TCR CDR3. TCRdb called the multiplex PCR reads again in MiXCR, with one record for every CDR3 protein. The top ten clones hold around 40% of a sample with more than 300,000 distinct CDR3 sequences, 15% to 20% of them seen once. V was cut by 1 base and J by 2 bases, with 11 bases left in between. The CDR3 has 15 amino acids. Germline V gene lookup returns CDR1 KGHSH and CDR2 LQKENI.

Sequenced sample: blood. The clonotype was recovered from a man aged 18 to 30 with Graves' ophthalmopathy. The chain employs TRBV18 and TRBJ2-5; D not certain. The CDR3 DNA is TGTGCCAGCTCACCACGGGCCCCGCAACAAGAGACCCAGTACTTC. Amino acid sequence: CASSPRAPQQETQYF. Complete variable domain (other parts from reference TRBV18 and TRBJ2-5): NAGVMQNPRHLVRRRGQEARLRCSPMKGHSHVYWYRQLPEEGLKFMVYLQKENIIDESGMPKERFSAEFPKEGPSILRIQQVVRGDSAAYFCASSPRAPQQETQYFGPGTRLLVL.